The 24 T cell receptor beta chains listed next were all sequenced from one sample in a study of intratumoral heterogeneity in liver cancer. Profiled with immunoSEQ multiplex PCR; TCRdb holds only in-frame clones, not every one. The sample records more than 6,000 clones, about three fifths being singletons. Multiple geographically separated regions of the hepatocellular carcinoma nodule were sampled separately. Material: tumor tissue, obtained before any cancer treatment. The receptors originated from a man between 65 and 85 years old with hepatocellular carcinoma.

The gene calls are TRBV6-6 and TRBJ2-3, with TRBD1 matching 8 bases. The ends lost 3 bases at V and 11 bases at J; junction bases unmatched: 13. The germline V gene has CDR1 MNHNY and CDR2 SVGAGI (reference sequence). The CDR3 runs to 15 residues. For the CDR3, the DNA is TGTGCCAGCAGTTATGGACAGGGAGCCCTTAGCAGGCAGTATTTT. It translates to CASSYGQGALSRQYF.

In this sample, this clone turned up a few times. V is TRBV11-1 and J is TRBJ1-2, with 8 bases lining up with TRBD1. CDR1 SGHAT and CDR2 FQDESV come from the germline V gene (reference sequence). The CDR3 has 14 amino acids. V dropped 5 bases and J dropped 0; count of bases not matched to a gene: 2. CDR3 in DNA: TGTGCCAGCAGCGCGACAGGGGCTAACTATGGCTACACCTTC. Protein: CASSATGANYGYTF.

The V call is TRBV7-9, the J call TRBJ1-5; 7 bases are a match to TRBD1. Germline CDR1 SEHNR, CDR2 FQNEAQ (reference sequence). V lost 4 bases to trimming and J lost 0 bases; unmatched junction nucleotides: 0. The CDR3 sequence is 14 residues long. This CDR3 reads CASSWDSSNQPQHF. As DNA, the CDR3 is TGTGCCAGCAGCTGGGACAGTAGCAATCAGCCCCAGCATTTT.

V and J are TRBV7-3 and TRBJ2-3, with 8 bases lining up with TRBD2. This CDR3 is 13 amino acids long. Germline loops: CDR1 SGHTA, CDR2 FQGTGA. V shed 1 base and J 8 bases; nucleotides not matched to a gene: 2. DNA for the CDR3: TGTGCCAGCAGCTTAAACGGGGGGGTTACGCAGTATTTT. Translating gives CASSLNGGVTQYF.

Ten or more counts support this clone. This rearrangement joins TRBV12-5 to TRBJ2-7; 8 nucleotides line up with TRBD1. Germline V gene sequence: CDR1 LGHNT, CDR2 FRNRAP. The trim removed 4 bases at V and 7 bases at J, leaving 9 bases unmatched. The CDR3 sequence is 14 residues long. DNA of the CDR3: TGTGCTAGTGGTTCAGGACAGGGTTCGGGAGAGCAGTACGTC. Protein product: CASGSGQGSGEQYV.

This clone is classed as medium-sized (0.01 to 0.1%). This rearrangement joins TRBV6-6 to TRBJ1-3; no clear D. V was shortened by 5 bases and J by 0 bases, with 11 bases between the two germline ends. Germline CDR1 is MNHNY and CDR2 is SVGAGI (reference sequence). The CDR3 is 15 amino acids. Here the CDR3 reads CASSKTRASGNTIYF. The CDR3 DNA is TGTGCCAGCAGTAAGACAAGAGCCTCTGGAAACACCATATATTTT.

By frequency in the sample, this clone is medium-sized. This chain links TRBV7-9 with TRBJ1-2; D perhaps matches TRBD1 (5 bases). From germline, CDR1 is SEHNR and CDR2 FQNEAQ (reference sequence). Between the trimmed V and J ends, which lost 3 bases and 6 bases, there was a span of 14 bases. The CDR3 spans 14 residues. The CDR3 loop reads CASSFSGGAHGYTF. In DNA form, the CDR3 reads TGTGCCAGCAGCTTCAGCGGAGGGGCCCATGGCTACACCTTC.

This chain links TRBV7-3 with TRBJ1-1; 7 bases are a match to TRBD1. The V gene's germline CDR1 is SGHTA and CDR2 FQGTGA. The CDR3 covers 13 residues. The junction had 8 bases not matched to a gene; V was cut back by 9 bases and J by 4 bases. The chain's CDR3 is CASSQGIGTEAFF. In nucleotides, the CDR3 is TGTGCCAGTTCACAGGGGATCGGCACTGAAGCTTTCTTT.

The V call is TRBV5-6, the J call TRBJ2-7; D call uncertain. The CDR3 runs 13 residues. Germline V gene data show CDR1 as SGHDT and CDR2 as YYEEEE. V dropped 6 bases and J dropped 3 bases, with 13 bases sitting between them. The CDR3 loop is CASTPDRSYEQYF. For the CDR3, the DNA is TGTGCCAGCACCCCGGACCGTAGCTACGAGCAGTACTTC. Filled out from reference TRBV5-6 and TRBJ2-7, the complete variable domain reads DAGVTQSPTHLIKTRGQQVTLRCSPKSGHDTVSWYQQALGQGPQFIFQYYEEEERQRGNFPDRFSGHQFPNYSSELNVNALLLGDSALYLCASTPDRSYEQYFGPGTRLTVT.

This clone is medium-sized (0.01 to 0.1%) within its sample. The chain uses TRBV5-1 and TRBJ2-2; 9 positions agree with TRBD1. The CDR3 runs 15 residues. Germline V gene lookup returns CDR1 SGHRS and CDR2 YFSETQ. V trimming: 3 bases; J trimming: 5 bases; junction bases outside the gene matches: 5. CDR3 protein: CASSSGQGKTGELFF. CDR3 nucleotides: TGCGCCAGCAGCTCGGGACAGGGCAAAACCGGGGAGCTGTTTTTT. The full variable domain, rest sourced from reference TRBV5-1 and TRBJ2-2, is KAGVTQTPRYLIKTRGQQVTLSCSPISGHRSVSWYQQTPGQGLQFLFEYFSETQRNKGNFPGRFSGRQFSNSRSEMNVSTLELGDSALYLCASSSGQGKTGELFFGEGSRLTVL.

This clone was observed once. The chain links TRBV28 to TRBJ2-5, with 9 bases lining up with TRBD1. This CDR3 has 14 amino acids. J lost 5 bases, V lost 9 bases, and 10 bases had no gene match. In germline, CDR1 is MDHEN, CDR2 SYDVKM. CDR3 amino acids: CASTRDRVVETQYF. Here the CDR3 DNA reads TGTGCCAGTACTAGGGACAGGGTGGTCGAGACCCAGTACTTC. Full variable domain (outside the CDR3, taken from reference TRBV28 and TRBJ2-5): DVKVTQSSRYLVKRTGEKVFLECVQDMDHENMFWYRQDPGLGLRLIYFSYDVKMKEKGDIPEGYSVSREKKERFSLILESASTNQTSMYLCASTRDRVVETQYFGPGTRLLVL.

The V gene is TRBV19, the J gene TRBJ1-6; D not certain. The CDR3 has 13 residues. Germline CDR1 is LNHDA and CDR2 is SQIVND (reference sequence). V was pared by 0 bases and J by 7 bases, with 4 bases between. In nucleotides, the CDR3 is TGTGCCAGTAGTATAGATTTCAATTCACCCCTCCACTTT. Its translation: CASSIDFNSPLHF.

This clone is medium-sized in the sample. V usage is TRBV18 and J usage is TRBJ2-7; D not resolved. The germline V gene encodes CDR1 KGHSH and CDR2 LQKENI. V was pared by 2 bases and J by 2 bases, with 13 bases between. The CDR3 is 15 amino acids. The CDR3 DNA is TGTGCCAGCTCACCAGAGGCAGGTTCGCCCTACGAGCAGTACTTC. It yields the protein CASSPEAGSPYEQYF.

The table lists this clone with a few counts. This rearrangement joins TRBV9 to TRBJ2-1, with 7 bases lining up with TRBD1. Germline V gives CDR1 SGDLS, CDR2 YYNGEE. With V trimmed by 3 bases and J by 9 bases, 9 bases remained unmatched. The CDR3 totals 14 residues. The CDR3 nucleotides are TGTGCCAGCAGCGCCTACGACAGGGTTGGTGAGCAGTTCTTC. As protein: CASSAYDRVGEQFF.

This clone has a handful of counts. The chain is built from TRBV4-3 and TRBJ2-7; D is ambiguous. Trimming took 2 bases from V and 3 from J, leaving 8 bases between them. The CDR3 contains 13 residues. Germline loops: CDR1 LGHNA, CDR2 YSLEER. CDR3 DNA sequence: TGCGCCAGCAGCCAAAACGAAGGCTACGAGCAGTACTTC. Protein product: CASSQNEGYEQYF.

By sample share, this clone is medium-sized. The junction does not match germline at one end; this may be a read error. V is TRBV7-9 and J is TRBJ2-4; D is possibly TRBD1 (6 bases). Germline V gene lookup returns CDR1 SEHNR and CDR2 FQNEAQ (reference sequence). The CDR3 covers 14 residues. DNA for the CDR3: TGTGCCAGCAGCCCGACTGAAGAACAGGGTATTCGGTACTTC. It encodes CASSPTEEQGIRYF. Variable domain in full (rest from reference TRBV7-9 and TRBJ2-4): DTGVSQNPRHKITKRGQNVTFRCDPISEHNRLYWYRQTLGQGPEFLTYFQNEAQLEKSRLLSDRFSAERPKGSFSTLEIQRTEQGDSAMYLCASSPTEEQGIRYFGAGTRLSVL.

The chain employs TRBV3-1 (or the pseudogene TRBV3-2) and TRBJ1-6, with D unclear. CDR3 length: 11 residues. Germline CDR1 is LGHDT and CDR2 is YNNKEL (reference sequence). Trimming removed 6 bases from V and 14 bases from J, with 11 bases in between. CDR3 region: CASRQHGALHF. CDR3 DNA sequence: TGTGCCAGCAGGCAACATGGGGCCCTCCACTTT.

This clone was counted a few times. The chain combines TRBV7-9 with TRBJ2-7; a weak D match, TRBD1 (5 bases). Trimming shortened V by 4 bases and J by 1 base, and 8 bases separated the two germline ends. CDR1 is SEHNR, CDR2 FQNEAQ, per germline (reference sequence). The CDR3 extends over 13 amino acids. The CDR3 nucleotides read TGTGCCAGCAGCTCCCGACAGTCCTACGAGCAGTACTTC. Translating gives CASSSRQSYEQYF. Looking up the rest from reference TRBV7-9 and TRBJ2-7 gives the full variable domain: DTGVSQNPRHKITKRGQNVTFRCDPISEHNRLYWYRQTLGQGPEFLTYFQNEAQLEKSRLLSDRFSAERPKGSFSTLEIQRTEQGDSAMYLCASSSRQSYEQYFGPGTRLTVT.

This rearrangement joins TRBV7-9 to TRBJ1-2; weak D call: TRBD1 (5 bases). The CDR3 has 13 amino acids. The V and J ends lost 5 bases and 9 bases respectively, with 16 bases between them. The germline CDR1 and CDR2 sequences are SEHNR and FQNEAQ (reference sequence). The CDR3 is CASSQSGTPRYTF. CDR3 in DNA: TGTGCCAGCAGCCAATCCGGGACCCCTCGCTACACCTTC.

This clone is large by share. This rearrangement joins TRBV27 to TRBJ1-4; the match to TRBD1 covers 7 bases. There are 15 residues in the CDR3. Looked up from germline, CDR1 is MNHEY and CDR2 is SMNVEV (reference sequence). After removal of 5 bases from V and 7 bases from J, the junction contained 10 bases not matched to a gene. CDR3 amino acids: CASSPRGRKGEKLFF. CDR3 coding DNA: TGTGCCAGCAGTCCTAGGGGGCGTAAGGGTGAAAAACTGTTTTTT.

This clone was seen just once. This chain connects TRBV9 to TRBJ2-3, with TRBD2 matching 11 bases. CDR1 is SGDLS, CDR2 YYNGEE, per germline. The CDR3 totals 16 residues. With 4 bases clipped from V and 2 bases from J, the junction kept 6 bases outside the gene matches. CDR3 sequence: CASSRSSGGFTDTQYF. CDR3 coding DNA: TGTGCCAGCAGCCGTTCTAGCGGGGGGTTCACAGATACGCAGTATTTT.

The rearrangement uses TRBV7-3 and TRBJ2-2; TRBD1 agrees at 8 bases. This CDR3 has 16 amino acids. Trimming took 1 base from V and 6 from J; bases not matched to a gene: 7. Per germline, CDR1 SGHTA and CDR2 FQGTGA. The CDR3 sequence: CASSLRAGGLSGELFF. The CDR3 bases are TGTGCCAGCAGCTTAAGGGCAGGGGGCCTCTCCGGGGAGCTGTTTTTT.

Of note for this clone: Being one base from a much bigger clone, this may be a read error. The chain couples TRBV15 to TRBJ1-3; a possible D gene is TRBD1 (6 bases). The CDR3 sequence is 15 residues long. V was clipped by 0 bases and J by 0 bases, with 6 bases between them. Per germline, CDR1 LNHNV and CDR2 YYDKDF (reference sequence). The CDR3 coding sequence is TGTGCCACCAGCAGAGAGGACAGCTCTGGAAACACCATATATTTT. This translates into CATSREDSSGNTIYF.

This sequence joins TRBV6-2 or TRBV6-3 and TRBJ2-2; 8 bases match TRBD1. V dropped 6 bases and J dropped 6; count of bases not matched to a gene: 3. Germline CDR1 reads MNHEY; CDR2 reads SVGEGT. This CDR3 is built from 13 residues. The CDR3 nucleotides are TGTGCCAGCAGCCGGACAGGGTCCGGGGAGCTGTTTTTT. Protein sequence: CASSRTGSGELFF.